A single sample gave rise to the 22 T cell receptor beta chains below, sequenced in a study of vaccination and CD4 T cells after COVID-19. As to treatment: approximately nine-day PBMC culture with coronavirus spike peptide pools or control peptides (ViraFEST assay). The Oncomine TCR Beta short-read assay sequenced DNA from cultured CD4+ T cells. TCRdb analysed the PCR reads with MiXCR anew, one entry per CDR3 protein. The sample lists around 16,000 distinct CDR3 sequences, about 60% occurring once. Their specific antigens are unknown. Material for sequencing was CD4+ T cells from blood, cultured in vitro. These receptors all come from a human donor who had recovered from COVID-19.

This sequence joins TRBV2 and TRBJ2-2, with D maybe TRBD1 (5 bases). The CDR3 length is 13 residues. The V and J ends lost 11 bases and 1 base respectively, with 11 bases between them. Per germline, CDR1 SNHLY and CDR2 FYNNEI. CDR3 sequence: CASSRENTGELFF. CDR3 bases: TGTGCCTCATCCAGGGAGAACACCGGGGAGCTGTTTTTT.

This chain joins TRBV7-9 and TRBJ2-2; 7 nucleotides match TRBD1. Losses at the gene ends were 6 bases for V and 0 bases for J; bases not matched to a gene: 7. Germline V gene lookup returns CDR1 SEHNR and CDR2 FQNEAQ (reference sequence). This CDR3 has 16 residues. CDR3 loop: CASSPNRGANTGELFF. DNA of the CDR3: TGTGCCAGCAGTCCAAACAGGGGTGCGAACACCGGGGAGCTGTTTTTT.

This chain links TRBV7-9 with TRBJ1-2; TRBD1 might be the D (5 bases). Germline CDR1 is SEHNR and CDR2 is FQNEAQ (reference sequence). The CDR3 runs 13 residues. V was pared by 1 base and J by 5 bases, with 8 bases between. The DNA for the CDR3 is TGTGCCAGCAGCTTAGGGGCAGGGTATGGCTACACCTTC. Translated, it gives CASSLGAGYGYTF.

By share, this clonotype counts as large. This chain uses TRBV10-3 with TRBJ1-6; D is unresolved. The germline CDR1 and CDR2 sequences are ENHRY and SYGVKD. Trimming stripped 10 bases from V and 5 bases from J, with 15 bases between. The CDR3 is 14 residues long. The CDR3 protein is CATRREANNSPLHF. For the CDR3, the DNA is TGTGCCACCCGCCGGGAGGCAAATAATTCACCCCTCCACTTT.

This chain links TRBV7-2 with TRBJ1-5; D remains ambiguous. Germline lookup yields CDR1 SGHTA and CDR2 FQGNSA. The CDR3 contains 13 residues. The V end lost 4 bases, the J end lost 7 bases, and 11 bases lay between the germline ends. The CDR3 DNA reads as TGTGCCAGCAGCTACCGACCTAAACAGCCCCAGCATTTT. This sequence encodes CASSYRPKQPQHF.

In nucleotides, the CDR3 is TGTGCCAGCAGCTTAGGGGGGGTGAACACTGAAGCTTTCTTT. The encoded protein is CASSLGGVNTEAFF. V is TRBV7-2 and J is TRBJ1-1; maybe TRBD1 (5 bases). With 1 base removed from V and 0 bases from J, the gap between germline ends came to 6 bases. The CDR3 has 14 amino acids. Germline CDR1 and CDR2: SGHTA and FQGNSA.

This rearrangement joins TRBV19 to TRBJ2-2, with 12 bases that match TRBD2. This CDR3 has 17 residues. Germline V gene sequence: CDR1 LNHDA, CDR2 SQIVND (reference sequence). V lost 4 bases, J lost 7 bases, and 10 bases stayed unmatched. In DNA form, the CDR3 reads TGTGCCAGTAGTAACCTTCTAGCGGGAGGGCTCGGCGGGGAGCTGTTTTTT. Amino acid sequence: CASSNLLAGGLGGELFF.

This chain connects TRBV7-9 to TRBJ1-4; D is perhaps TRBD1 (6 bases). Germline lookup yields CDR1 SEHNR and CDR2 FQNEAQ (reference sequence). V dropped 0 bases and J dropped 8 bases, with 10 bases sitting between them. There are 14 residues in the CDR3. The CDR3 reads CASSLAGAGEKLFF. The CDR3 DNA reads as TGTGCCAGCAGCTTAGCGGGGGCGGGGGAAAAACTGTTTTTT.

This clonotype was seen a handful of times. This sequence joins TRBV20-1 and TRBJ1-1; D call uncertain. The CDR3 is made up of 13 amino acids. Germline CDR1 is DFQATT and CDR2 is SNEGSKA (reference sequence). The V gene lost 1 base and the J gene lost 4 bases, with 10 bases spanning the gap. CDR3 in amino acids: CSARGGSFTEAFF. CDR3 nucleotide sequence: TGCAGTGCTAGAGGAGGCTCCTTCACTGAAGCTTTCTTT.

This clonotype showed up just a few times. The chain is built from TRBV20-1 and TRBJ2-2, with D hard to call. Deletions cut 5 bases from V and 4 bases from J, with 8 bases between. Germline loops: CDR1 DFQATT, CDR2 SNEGSKA (reference sequence). The CDR3 loop spans 12 amino acids. The CDR3 nucleotides are TGCAGTGCTCCTTGGGGCACCGGGGAGCTGTTTTTT. Translating gives CSAPWGTGELFF.

V usage is TRBV5-1 and J usage is TRBJ2-4; D is uncertain. The germline V and J ends were trimmed by 2 bases and 6 bases, with 12 bases remaining between them. Looked up from germline, CDR1 is SGHRS and CDR2 is YFSETQ. CDR3 length equals 14 residues. The CDR3 region is CASSFSGGLNIQYF. As DNA, the CDR3 is TGCGCCAGCAGCTTTTCCGGCGGTTTAAACATTCAGTACTTC.

This chain uses TRBV11-1 with TRBJ1-5; no reliable D call. CDR3 length: 13 amino acids. Germline V gives CDR1 SGHAT, CDR2 FQDESV (reference sequence). Between the trimmed V and J ends, which lost 1 base and 9 bases, there was a span of 10 bases. The CDR3 DNA follows: TGTGCCAGCAGCTTAGAGGAGGGAGCGCCCCAGCATTTT. This gives the protein CASSLEEGAPQHF.

The CDR3 DNA follows: TGTGCCAGCACCCCCTGGACAGGGAACACTGAAGCTTTCTTT. Its translation is CASTPWTGNTEAFF. The chain joins TRBV7-8 to TRBJ1-1, with TRBD1 matching 7 bases. Germline assignment: CDR1 SGHVS and CDR2 FQNEAQ. CDR3 length: 14 amino acids. The ends lost 7 bases at V and 1 base at J; junction bases unmatched: 6.

The V gene is TRBV20-1, the J gene TRBJ2-1; D is perhaps TRBD2 (5 bases). This CDR3 is 19 amino acids long. Germline V CDR1 and CDR2: DFQATT, SNEGSKA (reference sequence). The ends were cut back, 0 bases at V and 5 bases at J, with 26 bases in the middle. CDR3 DNA: TGCAGTGCTAGAGATCTATCCGGGTGGGAGTACTTCACCGACAATGAGCAGTTCTTC. The encoded protein is CSARDLSGWEYFTDNEQFF.

The chain uses TRBV18 and TRBJ1-6; D remains unclear. Trimming cost V 4 bases and J 7 bases, with 11 bases left between them. The CDR3 consists of 14 residues. In germline, CDR1 is KGHSH, CDR2 LQKENI. The CDR3 DNA sequence: TGTGCCAGCTCACGGGAGGGCGTCAATTCACCCCTCCACTTT. It specifies CASSREGVNSPLHF.

This clonotype was counted a few times. The chain carries TRBV11-3 and TRBJ1-1, with D perhaps matching TRBD1 (5 bases). Per the germline V gene, CDR1 is SGHNT and CDR2 is YENEEA. The V and J ends lost 3 bases and 2 bases respectively, with 16 bases between them. The CDR3 covers 16 residues. As DNA, the CDR3 is TGTGCCAGCAGCTTGCGGGGGTACGCTTTAAACACTGAAGCTTTCTTT. It codes for CASSLRGYALNTEAFF.

The CDR3 DNA follows: TGTGCCAGCAGTTACCTTGGGCCGAGCTCTGGAAACACCATATATTTT. Amino acid sequence: CASSYLGPSSGNTIYF. This chain joins TRBV6-5 and TRBJ1-3; the D is unclear. The ends were cut back, 2 bases at V and 0 bases at J, with 11 bases in the middle. Looked up from germline, CDR1 is MNHEY and CDR2 is SVGAGI. This CDR3 is 16 amino acids long.

The chain employs TRBV24-1 and TRBJ1-1; 10 nucleotides agree with TRBD1. V dropped 3 bases and J dropped 5; count of bases not matched to a gene: 5. CDR1 is KGHDR and CDR2 is SFDVKD in the germline V gene. The CDR3 runs to 15 residues. The CDR3 bases are TGTGCCACCAGTGATCCGCGGACAGGGGGAACTGAAGCTTTCTTT. Protein sequence: CATSDPRTGGTEAFF.

This rearrangement joins TRBV20-1 to TRBJ1-1; unclear D gene. CDR1 and CDR2 from the germline V gene are DFQATT and SNEGSKA (reference sequence). The CDR3 runs 12 residues. The V end was cut by 3 bases, the J end by 2 bases, with 7 bases between. CDR3 residues: CSARSGNTEAFF. DNA of the CDR3: TGCAGTGCTAGGTCGGGTAACACTGAAGCTTTCTTT.

This chain uses TRBV29-1 with TRBJ1-1, with D unresolved. Germline V gene data show CDR1 as SQVTM and CDR2 as ANQGSEA. The CDR3 consists of 16 residues. Trimming shortened V by 1 base and J by 1 base, and 16 bases separated the two germline ends. This CDR3 is CSVEVTPGASNTEAFF. The CDR3 region has the DNA TGCAGCGTTGAAGTCACCCCGGGAGCTTCGAACACTGAAGCTTTCTTT.

The rearrangement joins TRBV6-2 or TRBV6-3 to TRBJ1-6; perhaps TRBD1 as D (5 bases). Germline CDR1 reads MNHEY; CDR2 reads SVGEGT. This CDR3 comprises 19 residues. Trimming removed 6 bases at V and 0 bases at J, with 21 bases between. The CDR3 protein is CASRVGTDGSISYNSPLHF. The CDR3 nucleotides are TGTGCCAGCAGAGTCGGGACCGATGGATCGATCTCCTATAATTCACCCCTCCACTTT.

This clonotype has a single count. J is TRBJ1-1 and V is TRBV20-1; no firm D call. V was shortened by 6 bases and J by 1 base, with 12 bases between the two germline ends. The CDR3 consists of 13 residues. Germline CDR1 is DFQATT and CDR2 is SNEGSKA (reference sequence). CDR3 region: CSAPSSGNTEAFF. The CDR3 DNA reads as TGCAGTGCCCCGTCGTCCGGGAACACTGAAGCTTTCTTT.